The rows below give T cell receptor beta chains drawn from one sample of a study of blood T cell repertoires in COVID-19. The table came from immunoSEQ multiplex PCR; TCRdb's copy has only in-frame clones and leaves some out. This table has some 150,000 clones, roughly 84% appearing once. Sequenced sample: peripheral blood. The receptors stem from a human donor in a cohort sampled during active COVID-19. The CDR3 runs from the conserved cysteine through the conserved F or W. A D gene is named only where the DNA matches it firmly. Not every row has a clone size; where given, it reads once, few, many or a size class.

TRBV25-1	TRBD2	TRBJ2-7	16	-	TGTGCCAGCAGTGATCCTGCGGGGGGAGGTCGCTACGAGCAGTACTTC	CASSDPAGGGRYEQYF
TRBV7-9	-	TRBJ1-1	13	-	TGTGCCAGCAGCTTAGGCGGAGGGACTGAAGCTTTCTTT	CASSLGGGTEAFF
TRBV11-2	TRBD1	TRBJ2-5	15	-	TGTGCCAGCAGCCCCAGGACAGGGAGTGGAGAGACCCAGTACTTC	CASSPRTGSGETQYF
TRBV3-1/TRBV3-2	-	TRBJ1-1	14	-	TGTGCCAGCAGCCTTATGACAGCGAACACTGAAGCTTTCTTT	CASSLMTANTEAFF
TRBV5-1	TRBD2	TRBJ2-5	15	once	TGCGCCAGCAAAGGACTAGCGGGGGGTAGGGAGACCCAGTACTTC	CASKGLAGGRETQYF
TRBV11-2	-	TRBJ2-2	18	-	TGTGCCAGCACCACTCCCCCTTACAGGCAAAGGAACACCGGGGAGCTGTTTTTT	CASTTPPYRQRNTGELFF
TRBV7-2	-	TRBJ2-5	15	-	TGTGCCAGCAGCCCTACAGGGTCCTACCAAGAGACCCAGTACTTC	CASSPTGSYQETQYF
TRBV4-2	TRBD1	TRBJ1-1	17	-	TGTGCCAGCAGCCAAGAACCCCAGGGCTCAGGGGGCACTGAAGCTTTCTTT	CASSQEPQGSGGTEAFF
TRBV6-4	TRBD2	TRBJ2-3	15	-	TGTGCCAGCAGTCTACTAGCGGGAGTCCCGGATACGCAGTATTTT	CASSLLAGVPDTQYF
TRBV29-1	-	TRBJ2-3	13	-	TGCAGCGTTGAATTGGTGGGAAGGGGTACGCAGTATTTT	CSVELVGRGTQYF
TRBV5-4	TRBD2	TRBJ2-7	14	-	TGTGCCAGCAGCTTAGCGGGGGGAACCTACGAGCAGTACTTC	CASSLAGGTYEQYF
TRBV9	TRBD2	TRBJ2-2	17	few	TGTGCCAGCAGCGTATCTAGCGGGGAAGCGAACACCGGGGAGCTGTTTTTT	CASSVSSGEANTGELFF
TRBV7-2	TRBD1	TRBJ2-7	17	-	TGTGCCAGCAGCTTAGTGGGCGGACAGGGAAACTCCTACGAGCAGTACTTC	CASSLVGGQGNSYEQYF
TRBV27	-	TRBJ1-2	15	-	TGTGCCAGCAGTTTATCCAGGGAGGCCTTCTATGGCTACACCTTC	CASSLSREAFYGYTF
TRBV29-1	-	TRBJ1-2	13	-	TGCAGCGTTGAAGAACTCGGGGTGGGCGGCTACACCTTC	CSVEELGVGGYTF
TRBV29-1	TRBD1	TRBJ1-2	14	-	TGCAGCGTTGAAGGAGGGGACAGTCTCTATGGCTACACCTTC	CSVEGGDSLYGYTF
TRBV5-1	-	TRBJ1-1	14	-	TGCGCCAGCAGCTTGCAGGGGATGAACACTGAAGCTTTCTTT	CASSLQGMNTEAFF
TRBV7-9	-	TRBJ2-3	15	-	TGTGCCAGCAGCTTAGATGACATCATGGCAGATACGCAGTATTTT	CASSLDDIMADTQYF
TRBV5-1	-	TRBJ2-1	14	-	TGCGCCAGCAGCTATTGGACTTCCCTTAATGAGCAGTTCTTC	CASSYWTSLNEQFF
TRBV7-9	-	TRBJ1-2	14	few	TGTGCCAGCAGCTTAGGAGTCCAGGCGTATGGCTACACCTTC	CASSLGVQAYGYTF
TRBV7-3	-	TRBJ2-1	14	-	TGTGCCAGCAGCTTTGGCGGCACTTACAATGAGCAGTTCTTC	CASSFGGTYNEQFF
TRBV14	TRBD2	TRBJ2-3	15	-	TGTGCCAGCAGAGACGGACTAGCTTTCACAGATACGCAGTATTTT	CASRDGLAFTDTQYF
TRBV7-2	-	TRBJ1-5	15	once	TGTGCCAGCAGCTTAGAGGCAGGGGCGTATCAGCCCCAGCATTTT	CASSLEAGAYQPQHF
TRBV6-5	-	TRBJ1-5	15	-	TGTGCCAGCAGGCAAGGGGGATTGGGCAATCAGCCCCAGCATTTT	CASRQGGLGNQPQHF
TRBV5-1	-	TRBJ1-2	13	-	TGCGCCAGCCGGGGTCAGGACGCGGACGGCTACACCTTC	CASRGQDADGYTF
TRBV19	-	TRBJ1-5	15	-	TGTGCCAGTAGTATATTGCCAGGCCAGTATCAGCCCCAGCATTTT	CASSILPGQYQPQHF
TRBV20-1	-	TRBJ2-3	11	once	TGCAGTGCTACCGTCACAGATACGCAGTATTTT	CSATVTDTQYF
TRBV3-1/TRBV3-2	-	TRBJ1-2	13	-	TGTGCCAGCAGCCAAGCTTCGGGGGGCGGCTACACCTTC	CASSQASGGGYTF
TRBV29-1	TRBD2	TRBJ2-3	16	-	TGCAGCGTTGAATTGGGAGGGAGGGGCCCCACAGATACGCAGTATTTT	CSVELGGRGPTDTQYF
TRBV28	-	TRBJ1-2	16	-	TGTGCCAGCAGCCTAGGTCAACAGGGCCTCGGCTATGGCTACACCTTC	CASSLGQQGLGYGYTF
TRBV19	TRBD1	TRBJ1-2	17	-	TGTGCCAGTAGTATTGGGGACAGGGGATCCCTTAACTATGGCTACACCTTC	CASSIGDRGSLNYGYTF
TRBV18	-	TRBJ2-3	15	-	TGTGCCAGCTCACCATGGACAGCTAGCACAGATACGCAGTATTTT	CASSPWTASTDTQYF
TRBV7-9	-	TRBJ1-1	16	few	TGTGCCAGCAGCCCGTGGGGAGGGGCTGGAGACACTGAAGCTTTCTTT	CASSPWGGAGDTEAFF
TRBV18	TRBD2	TRBJ2-7	14	-	TGTGCCAGCTCACCCGGGACTAGCGTCTTCGAGCAGTACTTC	CASSPGTSVFEQYF
TRBV4-3	-	TRBJ2-3	14	-	TGCGCCAGCAGCCAAGCTACTATGGGAGATACGCAGTATTTT	CASSQATMGDTQYF